This T cell receptor (beta chain) was identified during a study of T-cell reconstitution after alpha-beta-depleted transplantation in children. TCRbeta library preparation incorporated unique molecular identifiers. One entry per CDR3 protein results from TCRdb running MiXCR on the PCR reads. Counted here are about 610,000 distinct CDR3 sequences, more than 20% occurring once; the ten biggest clones make up under 45%. This clonotype was seen a few times. This TCR came from a boy under three years old with Wiskott-Aldrich syndrome, due to receive a stem cell transplant. The specimen comprised PBMCs, sampled before TCRalphabeta/CD19-depleted stem cell transplant.

CDR3 protein: CASSYPGTQGYTF. The CDR3 nucleotides are TGTGCCAGCAGTTATCCCGGGACTCAGGGCTACACCTTC. The chain uses TRBV6-6 and TRBJ1-2; the D gene is possibly TRBD1 (5 bases). V gave up 3 bases and J gave up 8 bases, with 13 bases separating them. Looked up from germline, CDR1 is MNHNY and CDR2 is SVGAGI (reference sequence). The CDR3 length is 13 residues.